The TCR beta chain described here comes from a study of blood T cell repertoires in COVID-19. Study in general: PBMCs, B-cell-depleted T cells, or T cells provided the cDNA or gDNA that made up the material.

This clone came up once. Method: immunoSEQ multiplex PCR; TCRdb's copy keeps in-frame clones and lacks some. The sample contains fewer than 70,000 clones, 84% of which appear only once. CDR3 length equals 16 residues. Germline V gene sequence: CDR1 SGHRS, CDR2 YFSETQ. V lost 0 bases, J lost 8 bases, and 10 bases stayed unmatched. The clonotype originates from a man in his forties or fifties with active COVID-19. The sample comprised peripheral blood. The V gene is TRBV5-1, the J gene TRBJ2-1, with 8 bases matching TRBD1. CDR3 residues: CASSLGPQGTGYEQFF. CDR3 DNA: TGCGCCAGCAGCTTGGGCCCCCAGGGGACAGGCTATGAGCAGTTCTTC.